This TCR beta chain derives from a study of T cell changes during pregnancy in multiple sclerosis. The CDR3 totals 20 residues. The V gene's germline CDR1 is SGHRS and CDR2 YFSETQ. With 0 bases clipped from V and 2 bases from J, the junction kept 14 bases outside the gene matches. Measured with immunoSEQ multiplex PCR; TCRdb has only the in-frame clones, and not every one. The sample consists of around 40,000 clones, roughly 91% of them appearing once. The receptor was derived from a female donor with multiple sclerosis, enrolled in a pregnancy study. Material: CD4+ T cells from peripheral blood mononuclear cells, obtained in the third trimester of pregnancy. The J gene is TRBJ2-7, the V gene TRBV5-1; 13 nucleotides align to TRBD2. CDR3 in amino acids: CASSLAPRTSGGVLTYEQYF. As DNA, the CDR3 is TGCGCCAGCAGCTTGGCTCCTCGAACTAGCGGGGGGGTTCTTACCTACGAGCAGTACTTC.